This TCR beta chain emerged from a study of Ad26.COV2.S vaccination and SARS-CoV-2 variants. Study-level background: Intramuscularly, Ad26.COV2.S was given either once or twice, 56 days apart.

Per germline, CDR1 SGHRS and CDR2 YFSETQ. Trimming removed 2 bases at V and 2 bases at J, with 11 bases between. The CDR3 loop spans 14 amino acids. Generated by immunoSEQ multiplex PCR, the TCRdb table keeps only in-frame clones and is missing some. The profile shows approximately 460,000 clones, roughly 87% of them singletons. Points from the study as a whole: Vaccinees and placebo recipients showed similar non-spike TCR breadth. Spike-specific responses of CD8+ and CD4+ T cells were reported to display substantial breadth after vaccination.

Described treatment: some 20 received Ad26.COV2.S at low or high dose, single or two shots; several received placebo; per-sample allocation not given. Collection of samples fell on day 63 after the first vaccine or placebo injection. As its vector, the vaccine had Ad26, which expressed Wuhan-strain SARS-CoV-2 spike. For this clone: What it recognizes is unknown.

The input for sequencing was peripheral blood, taken in a trial of Ad26.COV2.S vaccine versus placebo. V usage is TRBV5-1 and J usage is TRBJ2-7, with D maybe TRBD1 (5 bases). The TCR sequence derives from a person between 18 and 60 years old who received the Ad26.COV2.S COVID-19 vaccine or a placebo. The CDR3 DNA reads as TGCGCCAGCAGCTTTCAGGGATCGACCTACGAGCAGTACTTC. Protein sequence: CASSFQGSTYEQYF.